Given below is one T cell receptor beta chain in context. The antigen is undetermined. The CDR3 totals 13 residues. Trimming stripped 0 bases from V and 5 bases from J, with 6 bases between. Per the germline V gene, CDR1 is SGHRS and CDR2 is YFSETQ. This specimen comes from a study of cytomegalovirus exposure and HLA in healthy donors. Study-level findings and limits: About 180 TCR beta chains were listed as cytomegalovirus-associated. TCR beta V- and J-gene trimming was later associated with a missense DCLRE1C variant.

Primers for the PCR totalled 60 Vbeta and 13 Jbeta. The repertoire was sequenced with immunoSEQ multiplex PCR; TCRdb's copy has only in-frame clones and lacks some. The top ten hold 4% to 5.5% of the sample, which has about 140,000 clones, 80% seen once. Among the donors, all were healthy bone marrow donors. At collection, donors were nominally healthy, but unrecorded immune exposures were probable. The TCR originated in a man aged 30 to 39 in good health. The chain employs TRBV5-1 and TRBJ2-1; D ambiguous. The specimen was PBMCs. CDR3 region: CASSLDYNNEQFF. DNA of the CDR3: TGCGCCAGCAGCTTGGATTACAACAATGAGCAGTTCTTC.